The rows below give T cell receptor beta chains drawn from one sample of a study of T cell changes during pregnancy in multiple sclerosis. Clones were sequenced by immunoSEQ multiplex PCR, and TCRdb holds only the in-frame ones, with some missing. The sample has around 8,100 clones, 70% to 90% seen once. This sample comprised CD8+ T cells from peripheral blood mononuclear cells, obtained in the first trimester of pregnancy. The receptors come from a female donor in good health, enrolled as a control in a pregnancy study. Each CDR3 is given without its conserved first and last residue. The D gene is left open where the match is weak.

d_call	v_call	j_call	cdr3_aa
NA	TRBV29-1	TRBJ2-1	SVVGGGTRYNEQF
TRBD1	TRBV7-9	TRBJ2-7	ASSWDRASYEQY
NA	TRBV5-4	TRBJ1-1	ASSLGRQNTEAF
TRBD2	TRBV5-3	TRBJ2-3	ARSSSGSTDTQY
NA	TRBV30	TRBJ2-5	AWGGHGETQY
NA	TRBV7-9	TRBJ2-7	ASSSPRGVAYEQY
TRBD2	TRBV6-1	TRBJ2-7	ASSERASGSYEQY
TRBD1	TRBV11-2	TRBJ2-1	ASSLTRQGNNEQF
NA	TRBV15	TRBJ2-3	ATSRDTTDTQY
TRBD2	TRBV18	TRBJ2-3	ASSLLRETDTQY
TRBD2	TRBV10-3	TRBJ2-1	AISEPSGGDNEQF
TRBD1	TRBV5-6	TRBJ2-7	ASQGQVPYEQY
NA	TRBV19	TRBJ1-2	ASSIEGRPTNYGYT
TRBD1	TRBV5-4	TRBJ1-2	ASSFDRGGYT
NA	TRBV27	TRBJ2-5	ASSYGGLGQETQY
NA	TRBV5-6	TRBJ1-2	ASSFWTAVYGYT
TRBD1	TRBV2	TRBJ1-6	ASSVRQGFSPLH
TRBD1	TRBV30	TRBJ1-2	AWSTGVGGYT
NA	TRBV5-8	TRBJ2-7	ASSFPGSKGYEQY
NA	TRBV6-4	TRBJ2-2	ASSDFSGGNTGELF
NA	TRBV7-2	TRBJ1-1	ARAQGNTEAF
TRBD2	TRBV6-1	TRBJ2-3	ASSELFSGGPSSTDTQY
NA	TRBV19	TRBJ2-7	ASSRTSPSDEQY
TRBD1	TRBV5-1	TRBJ2-2	ASSLGTGDTGELF
NA	TRBV10-3	TRBJ2-2	AISEGQSAPELF
NA	TRBV23-1	TRBJ2-1	ASSQSTGTGGFNEQF
TRBD1	TRBV19	TRBJ1-5	ASSPTRQGGNQPQH
TRBD1	TRBV30	TRBJ1-2	AWRLTAGGGDGYT
TRBD1	TRBV6-1	TRBJ2-3	ASSDGQGADTQY
TRBD1	TRBV4-1	TRBJ2-1	ASSQDTTGGWNEQF
NA	TRBV21-1	TRBJ1-6	ASSKGRSWSSPLH
NA	TRBV15	TRBJ2-3	ATSSRGGRTDTQY
NA	TRBV7-9	TRBJ2-7	ASSSSTGTYEQY
TRBD1	TRBV13	TRBJ1-2	ASSLGTGSYGYT
NA	TRBV2	TRBJ2-3	ASSGLSTDTQY
TRBD1	TRBV15	TRBJ1-2	ATSRVGVRQGLYGYT
NA	TRBV6-4	TRBJ2-6	ASSDSGGRGANVLT
NA	TRBV19	TRBJ1-5	ASSIVHYSNQPQH
NA	TRBV15	TRBJ1-3	ATSRDLDRAGNTIY
NA	TRBV7-9	TRBJ1-1	AHREGDLNTEAF
NA	TRBV5-6	TRBJ2-7	ASSFRVSSYEQY
TRBD2	TRBV16	TRBJ2-1	ASSLSSGSYNEQF
NA	TRBV4-1	TRBJ1-6	ASSQAEGYTLH
NA	TRBV2	TRBJ2-5	ASSELKGGETQY
NA	TRBV7-6	TRBJ1-3	AIPSGAFSGNTIY
TRBD2	TRBV5-1	TRBJ2-3	ASSFGGSRTDTQY